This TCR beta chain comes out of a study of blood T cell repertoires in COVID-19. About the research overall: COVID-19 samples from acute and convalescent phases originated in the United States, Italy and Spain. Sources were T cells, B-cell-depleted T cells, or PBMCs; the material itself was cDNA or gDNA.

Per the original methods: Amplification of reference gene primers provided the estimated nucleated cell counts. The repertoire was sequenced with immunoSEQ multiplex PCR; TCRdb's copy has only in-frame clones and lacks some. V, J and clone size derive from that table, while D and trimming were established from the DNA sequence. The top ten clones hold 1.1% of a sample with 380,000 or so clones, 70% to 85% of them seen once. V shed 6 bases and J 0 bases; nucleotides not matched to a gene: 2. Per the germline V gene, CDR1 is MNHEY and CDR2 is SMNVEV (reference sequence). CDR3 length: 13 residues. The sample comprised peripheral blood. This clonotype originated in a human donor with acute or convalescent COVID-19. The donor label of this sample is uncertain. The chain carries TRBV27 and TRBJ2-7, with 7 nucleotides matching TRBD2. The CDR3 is CASSAGASYEQYF. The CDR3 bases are TGTGCCAGCAGCGCGGGAGCCTCCTACGAGCAGTACTTC.